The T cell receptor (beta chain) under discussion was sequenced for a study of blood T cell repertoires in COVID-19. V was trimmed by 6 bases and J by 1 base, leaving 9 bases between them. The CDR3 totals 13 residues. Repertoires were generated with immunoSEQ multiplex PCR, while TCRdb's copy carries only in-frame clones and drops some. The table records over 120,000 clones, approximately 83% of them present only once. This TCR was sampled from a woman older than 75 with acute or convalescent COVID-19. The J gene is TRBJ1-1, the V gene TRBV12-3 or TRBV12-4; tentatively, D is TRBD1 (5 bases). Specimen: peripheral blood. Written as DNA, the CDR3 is TGTGCCAGCAGGGACGGACAGAACACTGAAGCTTTCTTT. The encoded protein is CASRDGQNTEAFF.